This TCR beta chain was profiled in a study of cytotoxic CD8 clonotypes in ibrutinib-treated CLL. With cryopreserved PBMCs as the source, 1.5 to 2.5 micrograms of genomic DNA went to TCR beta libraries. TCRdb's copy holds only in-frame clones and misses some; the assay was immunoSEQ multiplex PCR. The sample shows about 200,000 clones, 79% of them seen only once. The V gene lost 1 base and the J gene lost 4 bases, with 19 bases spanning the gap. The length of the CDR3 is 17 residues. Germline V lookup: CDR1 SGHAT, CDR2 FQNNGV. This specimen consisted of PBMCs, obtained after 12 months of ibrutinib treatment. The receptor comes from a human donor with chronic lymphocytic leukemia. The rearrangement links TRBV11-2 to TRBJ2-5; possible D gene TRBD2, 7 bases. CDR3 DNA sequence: TGTGCCAGCAGCTTAGTAGGTGGCGGAGGGGGGGGAGAGACCCAGTACTTC. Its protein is CASSLVGGGGGGETQYF.